A single sample is the source of the 30 T cell receptor beta chains below, sequenced in a study of control samples from healthy donors and cancer patients. Method: immunoSEQ multiplex PCR; TCRdb's copy keeps in-frame clones and lacks some. The data hold under 50,000 clones, with over 75% observed a single time. The sample taken for sequencing was PBMCs. Source of these receptors: a woman aged 55-69 years with lung cancer.

V is TRBV9 and J is TRBJ2-7; 7 nucleotides align to TRBD1. The V gene end was trimmed by 0 bases and the J gene end by 4 bases; junction bases not matched to a gene: 7. This CDR3 region has 15 residues. Germline V lookup: CDR1 SGDLS, CDR2 YYNGEE. The CDR3 loop reads CASSVGSGQAYEQYF. The CDR3 bases are TGTGCCAGCAGCGTAGGCTCTGGACAGGCGTACGAGCAGTACTTC.

This chain connects TRBV2 to TRBJ2-5, with D possibly TRBD1 on 6 matching bases. Germline-derived CDR1 and CDR2 are SNHLY and FYNNEI. The CDR3 spans 12 residues. V lost 4 bases to trimming and J lost 6 bases, with 9 bases between them. CDR3 in DNA: TGTGCCAGCAGTGCAGGGGCTAAGACCCAGTACTTC. This sequence encodes CASSAGAKTQYF.

In this sample, this clone turned up a few times. The V gene is TRBV6-6, the J gene TRBJ2-1; D call uncertain. The CDR3 length is 12 residues. The V end was cut by 4 bases, the J end by 4 bases, with 5 bases between. The germline gives CDR1 MNHNY, CDR2 SVGAGI (reference sequence). The CDR3 nucleotides read TGTGCCAGCAGTTTTCCGTACAATGAGCAGTTCTTC. Residues: CASSFPYNEQFF.

This clone was seen more than once but under ten times. This sequence joins TRBV5-5 and TRBJ2-3; 7 bases align to TRBD2. The germline gives CDR1 SGHKS, CDR2 YYEKEE (reference sequence). The CDR3 consists of 15 residues. The V segment lost 1 base and the J segment 6 bases; nucleotides outside the gene matches: 8. CDR3 coding DNA: TGTGCCAGCAGCTTGTCTAGCGGAGATGGGGATACGCAGTATTTT. The encoded protein is CASSLSSGDGDTQYF.

This chain connects TRBV7-2 to TRBJ2-5, with 7 bases that match TRBD2. The length of the CDR3 is 13 residues. V was pared by 3 bases and J by 4 bases, with 2 bases of the junction left unmatched. Germline CDR1 is SGHTA and CDR2 is FQGNSA. CDR3 DNA sequence: TGTGCCAGCAGCTTCGAGCGGGGAGAGACCCAGTACTTC. This codes for CASSFERGETQYF.

The rearrangement uses TRBV5-1 and TRBJ2-5; 10 bases agree with TRBD1. The CDR3 consists of 15 residues. The germline CDR1 and CDR2 sequences are SGHRS and YFSETQ. V lost 4 bases and J lost 3; bases outside the gene matches: 6. CDR3 loop: CASSRQGAGEETQYF. CDR3 in DNA: TGCGCCAGCAGCCGACAGGGGGCAGGCGAAGAGACCCAGTACTTC. Full variable domain (remainder filled in from reference TRBV5-1 and TRBJ2-5): KAGVTQTPRYLIKTRGQQVTLSCSPISGHRSVSWYQQTPGQGLQFLFEYFSETQRNKGNFPGRFSGRQFSNSRSEMNVSTLELGDSALYLCASSRQGAGEETQYFGPGTRLLVL.

V gene TRBV24-1 combines with J gene TRBJ2-1; 10 bases fit TRBD2. The CDR3 has 15 amino acids. Germline CDR1 and CDR2: KGHDR and SFDVKD. The V and J ends lost 5 bases and 4 bases, in that order; junction bases with no gene match: 4. CDR3 sequence reads: CATSGQGLAYNEQFF. The DNA of the CDR3 is TGTGCCACCAGTGGTCAGGGACTAGCGTACAATGAGCAGTTCTTC.

This clone was detected once. CDR3 coding DNA: TGTGCCAGCAGCTTGGGTGGGACCTACAATGAGCAGTTCTTC. Its protein is CASSLGGTYNEQFF. The J gene is TRBJ2-1, the V gene TRBV7-7; D unresolved. The V and J ends lost 3 bases and 2 bases respectively, with 8 bases between them. Germline V lookup: CDR1 SSHAT, CDR2 FNYEAQ (reference sequence). CDR3 size: 14 residues.

This sequence joins TRBV19 and TRBJ2-2; D is unclear. This CDR3 spans 15 amino acids. V shed 3 bases and J shed 2 bases, with 10 bases lying between them. Germline V lookup: CDR1 LNHDA, CDR2 SQIVND (reference sequence). DNA for the CDR3: TGTGCCAGTAGTATTGGGCTAGTTAACACCGGGGAGCTGTTTTTT. This sequence encodes CASSIGLVNTGELFF.

The DNA of the CDR3 is TGTGCCAGCAGCCCCCGGGACAGCTCGAGCTACGAGCAGTACTTC. This encodes CASSPRDSSSYEQYF. The genes are TRBV9 and TRBJ2-7, with 7 bases matching TRBD1. This CDR3 has 15 amino acids. After removal of 4 bases from V and 3 bases from J, the junction contained 10 bases not matched to a gene. CDR1 SGDLS and CDR2 YYNGEE come from the germline V gene.

The V gene is TRBV11-3, the J gene TRBJ2-7; 7 nucleotides align to TRBD1. The CDR3 contains 14 residues. Trimming took 4 bases from V and 0 from J; bases not matched to a gene: 3. Per germline, CDR1 SGHNT and CDR2 YENEEA. Written as DNA, the CDR3 is TGTGCCAGCAGCTCGACAGGGAACTCCTACGAGCAGTACTTC. It codes for CASSSTGNSYEQYF.

Of note for this clone: The junction departs from the called germline gene at one end, perhaps through a read error. The genes are TRBV27 and TRBJ1-3, with D possibly TRBD1 on 5 matching bases. Per the germline V gene, CDR1 is MNHEY and CDR2 is SMNVEV (reference sequence). CDR3 length: 15 amino acids. CDR3 bases: TGTGCCACCAGTCAAGTAGGGGTTCCTGGAAACACCATATATTTT. Amino acids: CATSQVGVPGNTIYF.

This chain connects TRBV7-9 to TRBJ2-5; D might be TRBD1 (6 bases). The CDR3 length is 16 residues. Germline CDR1 and CDR2: SEHNR and FQNEAQ (reference sequence). The ends were cut back, 5 bases at V and 0 bases at J, with 16 bases in the middle. CDR3 nucleotide sequence: TGTGCCAGCAGCATTTATGGGACACTCTACCAAGAGACCCAGTACTTC. Amino acids: CASSIYGTLYQETQYF.

The chain joins TRBV27 to TRBJ1-5; possibly TRBD1 for D (6 bases). There are 15 residues in the CDR3. V lost 5 bases, J lost 3 bases, and 14 bases lay in between. Germline V gene lookup returns CDR1 MNHEY and CDR2 SMNVEV (reference sequence). DNA for the CDR3: TGTGCCAGCAGTAAAGGGGGACTCTACAATCAGCCCCAGCATTTT. It codes for CASSKGGLYNQPQHF.

The chain combines TRBV5-6 with TRBJ2-5; 10 bases line up with TRBD2. The CDR3 sequence is 11 residues long. The germline gives CDR1 SGHDT, CDR2 YYEEEE. V shed 3 bases and J 12 bases; nucleotides not matched to a gene: 2. The CDR3 DNA reads as TGTGCCAGCAGCTCCGGACTAGCGGAGTACTTC. It specifies CASSSGLAEYF.

The chain links TRBV7-6 to TRBJ2-4; D gene uncertain. Germline-derived CDR1 and CDR2 are SGHVS and FNYEAQ. The CDR3 has 16 residues. Deletions cut 5 bases from V and 0 bases from J, with 14 bases between. In DNA, the CDR3 is TGTGCCAGCAGCCCCCGGAATCCCTTAGCCAAAAACATTCAGTACTTC. As protein: CASSPRNPLAKNIQYF. Full variable domain (remainder filled in from reference TRBV7-6 and TRBJ2-4): GAGVSQSPRYKVTKRGQDVALRCDPISGHVSLYWYRQALGQGPEFLTYFNYEAQQDKSGLPNDRFSAERPEGSISTLTIQRTEQRDSAMYRCASSPRNPLAKNIQYFGAGTRLSVL.

The chain employs TRBV6-5 and TRBJ2-2; D call uncertain. The CDR3 contains 10 residues. V lost 7 bases to trimming and J lost 7 bases, with 4 bases between them. Per the germline V gene, CDR1 is MNHEY and CDR2 is SVGAGI. CDR3: CASNFGELFF. DNA of the CDR3: TGTGCCAGCAATTTCGGGGAGCTGTTTTTT.

The V call is TRBV19, the J call TRBJ1-2, with D possibly being TRBD1 (6 bases). Deletions cut 3 bases from V and 6 bases from J, with 14 bases between. The CDR3 covers 14 residues. Looked up from germline, CDR1 is LNHDA and CDR2 is SQIVND (reference sequence). The CDR3 loop is CASSIMTGEDGYTF. CDR3 nucleotides: TGTGCCAGTAGTATTATGACAGGAGAGGATGGCTACACCTTC.

Concerning this clone itself: Other DNA sequences in this sample translate to the same CDR3. The rearrangement links TRBV7-9 to TRBJ1-4, with D unclear. CDR1 and CDR2 from the germline V gene are SEHNR and FQNEAQ (reference sequence). CDR3 size: 13 residues. The germline V and J ends were trimmed by 3 bases and 8 bases, with 10 bases remaining between them. The CDR3 sequence is CASSLPGREKLFF. The CDR3 DNA is TGTGCCAGCAGCTTGCCCGGGAGAGAAAAACTGTTTTTT. Full variable domain (missing parts from reference TRBV7-9 and TRBJ1-4): DTGVSQNPRHKITKRGQNVTFRCDPISEHNRLYWYRQTLGQGPEFLTYFQNEAQLEKSRLLSDRFSAERPKGSFSTLEIQRTEQGDSAMYLCASSLPGREKLFFGSGTQLSVL.

This clone was detected only a few times. This chain connects TRBV14 to TRBJ2-1; 7 positions match TRBD1. CDR1 is SGHDN, CDR2 FVKESK, per germline. This CDR3 is 17 amino acids long. With 0 bases clipped from V and 8 bases from J, the junction kept 13 bases outside the gene matches. This CDR3 reads CASSQDWETGSADEQFF. CDR3 DNA: TGTGCCAGCAGCCAAGATTGGGAGACAGGGTCAGCGGATGAGCAGTTCTTC.

The genes are TRBV28 and TRBJ1-1; D might be TRBD1 (6 bases). With 3 bases removed from V and 6 bases from J, the gap between germline ends came to 14 bases. Germline assignment: CDR1 MDHEN and CDR2 SYDVKM. The CDR3 is 14 residues long. CDR3 protein: CASSLGGRSAEAFF. CDR3 nucleotides: TGTGCCAGCAGTTTGGGGGGCCGGAGCGCTGAAGCTTTCTTT.

This chain connects TRBV20-1 to TRBJ2-5; D gene uncertain. CDR1 DFQATT and CDR2 SNEGSKA come from the germline V gene (reference sequence). V was cut by 5 bases and J by 5 bases, with 9 bases left in between. The CDR3 contains 11 residues. CDR3 coding DNA: TGCAGTGCTGACGCTCGTGAGACCCAGTACTTC. This gives the protein CSADARETQYF.

The CDR3 DNA reads as TGCGCCAGCAGCTTGTACGGTACCGACGGGGGCACTGAAGCTTTCTTT. Its translation: CASSLYGTDGGTEAFF. The V gene is TRBV5-1, the J gene TRBJ1-1; maybe TRBD1 (5 bases). CDR3 length: 16 residues. V dropped 1 base and J dropped 4 bases, with 17 bases sitting between them. From germline, CDR1 is SGHRS and CDR2 YFSETQ.

This clone has just one count. This chain connects TRBV28 to TRBJ2-3; 7 nucleotides line up with TRBD2. From germline, CDR1 is MDHEN and CDR2 SYDVKM. V dropped 2 bases and J dropped 1; count of bases not matched to a gene: 3. The CDR3 runs to 15 residues. This CDR3 reads CASSLASGGTDTQYF. CDR3 DNA sequence: TGTGCCAGCAGTTTAGCTAGCGGAGGCACAGATACGCAGTATTTT.

In nucleotides, the CDR3 is TGTGCCAGCAGCCAGGGACGGACACTCTACAATGAGCAGTTCTTC. Encoded protein: CASSQGRTLYNEQFF. This chain joins TRBV3-1 (or the pseudogene TRBV3-2) and TRBJ2-1; either TRBD1 or TRBD2 may supply D (5 bases each). The CDR3 covers 15 residues. CDR1 and CDR2 from the germline V gene are LGHDT and YNNKEL (reference sequence). Trimming shortened V by 3 bases and J by 3 bases, and 12 bases separated the two germline ends.

The CDR3 spells CASSRTGRLDTF. In DNA form, the CDR3 reads TGTGCCAGCAGTCGGACAGGGAGGTTGGACACCTTC. The V and J genes are TRBV12-3 or TRBV12-4 and TRBJ1-2; 8 bases map to TRBD1. With V trimmed by 5 bases and J by 12 bases, 8 bases remained unmatched. The CDR3 loop spans 12 amino acids.

The chain joins TRBV6-1 to TRBJ1-1; no firm D call. In germline, CDR1 is MNHNS, CDR2 SASEGT. The ends were cut back, 2 bases at V and 0 bases at J, with 4 bases in the middle. The CDR3 is made up of 13 amino acids. In nucleotides, the CDR3 is TGTGCCAGCAGTGAACGGATGAACACTGAAGCTTTCTTT. It is translated as CASSERMNTEAFF.

V and J are TRBV12-3 or TRBV12-4 and TRBJ1-6; D is uncertain. This CDR3 region has 13 residues. V dropped 3 bases and J dropped 7 bases, with 7 bases sitting between them. As DNA, the CDR3 is TGTGCCAGCAGTTTGAGAGGAAATTCACCCCTCCACTTT. As protein: CASSLRGNSPLHF.

A single count supports this clone. The chain links TRBV7-9 to TRBJ1-1; no reliable D call. CDR3 length: 14 residues. With 2 bases removed from V and 0 bases from J, the gap between germline ends came to 7 bases. The germline V gene has CDR1 SEHNR and CDR2 FQNEAQ (reference sequence). CDR3: CASSLRELNTEAFF. The CDR3 DNA reads TGTGCCAGCAGCTTAAGGGAATTGAACACTGAAGCTTTCTTT.

This clone was seen just once. The chain uses TRBV5-1 and TRBJ2-2; 7 bases map to TRBD2. The CDR3 totals 14 residues. Losses at the gene ends were 5 bases for V and 4 bases for J; bases not matched to a gene: 5. CDR1 SGHRS and CDR2 YFSETQ come from the germline V gene. The CDR3 spells CASSIREGTGELFF. The CDR3 DNA is TGCGCCAGCAGTATCAGGGAGGGCACCGGGGAGCTGTTTTTT.